The TCR beta chain described here comes from a study of regulatory T cells in long-lasting Graves disease. Many counts were recorded for this clonotype. Arm-PCR of CDR3 regions and iRepertoire HTBI primers were the basis on which TCR beta libraries were built. TCRdb fed the multiplex PCR reads into MiXCR, producing one record per CDR3 protein. The sample lists about 470,000 distinct CDR3 sequences; 20% to 25% were seen once. As to time point: persistent/refractory GD, antithyroid drugs over 5 years with positive TRAb. The TCR library was made from RNA that had been extracted from PBMCs in TRIzol. By American Thyroid Association guidelines, Graves' disease was diagnosed in the cohort. This CDR3 is 14 amino acids long. CDR1 is SGHTA and CDR2 is FQGTGA in the germline V gene. Trimming cost V 5 bases and J 5 bases; bases outside gene matches: 5.

Material: peripheral blood mononuclear cells (PBMCs), obtained when the disease was refractory, from a patient treated with antithyroid drugs. The receptor's source is a female donor with Graves disease. The chain recombines TRBV7-3 with TRBJ2-2, with 7 bases lining up with TRBD1. The CDR3, as DNA: TGTGCCAGCAGCAACGACAGGGAAACCGGGGAGCTGTTTTTT. This translates into CASSNDRETGELFF.